The sequence of this TCR beta chain was determined in a study of cytomegalovirus exposure and HLA in healthy donors. About the research overall: Roughly 180 million T cells yielded approximately 110 million unique TCR beta sequences in earlier analysis. Falling in the Caucasian-associated ancestry cluster were 81% of approximately 410 genotyped donors.

The PCR contained 60 Vbeta and 13 Jbeta primers. Sequencing used immunoSEQ multiplex PCR; TCRdb keeps in-frame clones, though not all of them. Of fewer than 110,000 clones in the sample, approximately 85% are singletons; the top ten hold about 4.3%. In regard to this clone: Its antigen is currently unknown.

General observations from the study: Most TCR sequences were rare, but some public TCRs occurred in many donors.

This sequence was found in a man aged 25-40 years in good health and CMV-seronegative. Sequenced input: PBMCs.

The CDR3 bases are TGTGCCAGCAGTCCGGGACAGCACTTTTATGGCTACACCTTC. Its translation: CASSPGQHFYGYTF. The V gene is TRBV2, the J gene TRBJ1-2, with 7 bases that match TRBD1. The V gene end was trimmed by 5 bases and the J gene end by 5 bases; junction bases not matched to a gene: 8. Germline assignment: CDR1 SNHLY and CDR2 FYNNEI. The CDR3 contains 14 residues.